This T cell receptor (beta chain) was sequenced for a study of metastatic and nonmetastatic thyroid tumors. Across the whole study: The study looked at repertoires side by side in blood and in tumor or nodule tissue from malignant and benign thyroid patients. Study-level points and caveats: In both blood and tumor samples, TCR beta diversity was reported significantly higher for malignant than benign nodules.

No patient received treatment before thyroid surgery. The authors' processing: The study took CDR3 differences across clinicopathological groups and made a distant-metastasis classifier for papillary thyroid cancer from them. TCRdb re-processed the PCR reads through MiXCR. The V and J calls and clone size are TCRdb's, not the authors'. The repertoire includes several thousand clones, 23% of them detected once, and 10% sits in the top ten. The CDR3 consists of 17 residues. Germline-derived CDR1 and CDR2 are DFQATT and SNEGSKA (reference sequence). Losses at the gene ends were 6 bases for V and 3 bases for J; bases not matched to a gene: 16. This clone counts as medium-sized (0.01 to 0.1%). The target antigen is unknown.

Sample: tumor tissue. The TCR sequence derives from a male donor with papillary thyroid cancer or a benign thyroid nodule (not recorded which). Some clones in this sample may be carry-over from other donors' samples. J is TRBJ1-1 and V is TRBV20-1, with 10 bases aligning to TRBD1. Here the CDR3 reads CSAVTGTGDWEYTEAFF. The CDR3 nucleotides are TGCAGTGCCGTAACCGGGACAGGGGATTGGGAGTACACTGAAGCTTTCTTT.